This TCR beta chain was sequenced in a study of early T cells in non-severe SARS-CoV-2 infection. Study-level background: Sequencing used unsorted whole-blood bulk RNA, so chains lack pairing.

TCRdb analysed the 5' RACE reads with MiXCR anew, one entry per CDR3 protein. The table records 30,000 or so distinct CDR3 sequences, roughly 6% of them present only once. This CDR3 spans 13 amino acids. The V and J ends lost 6 bases and 5 bases, in that order; junction bases with no gene match: 6. Germline loops: CDR1 KGHSH, CDR2 LQKENI. The chain has TRBV18 and TRBJ2-5, with 7 bases that match TRBD2. This clonotype was sampled from an adult who was a healthcare worker with PCR-confirmed SARS-CoV-2 infection or an uninfected control (not recorded which). Specimen: whole blood. CDR3 amino acids: CASSPRDYETQYF. For the CDR3, the DNA is TGTGCCAGCTCGCCCAGGGACTATGAGACCCAGTACTTC.